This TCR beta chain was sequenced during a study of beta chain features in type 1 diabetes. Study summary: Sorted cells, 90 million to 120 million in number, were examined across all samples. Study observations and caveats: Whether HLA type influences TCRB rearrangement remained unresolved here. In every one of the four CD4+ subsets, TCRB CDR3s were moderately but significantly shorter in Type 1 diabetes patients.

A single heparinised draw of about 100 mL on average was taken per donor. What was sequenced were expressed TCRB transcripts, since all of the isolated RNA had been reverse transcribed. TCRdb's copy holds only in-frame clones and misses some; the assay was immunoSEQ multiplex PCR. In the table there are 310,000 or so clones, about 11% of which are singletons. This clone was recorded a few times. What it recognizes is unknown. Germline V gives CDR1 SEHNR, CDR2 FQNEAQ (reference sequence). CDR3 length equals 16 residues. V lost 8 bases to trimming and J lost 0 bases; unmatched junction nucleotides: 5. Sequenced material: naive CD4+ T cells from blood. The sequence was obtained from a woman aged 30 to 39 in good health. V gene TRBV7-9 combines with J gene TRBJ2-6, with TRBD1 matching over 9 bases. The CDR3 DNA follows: TGTGCCAGCGGACAGGGGATCGACTCTGGGGCCAACGTCCTGACTTTC. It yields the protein CASGQGIDSGANVLTF.